These 10 T cell receptor beta chains were all obtained from the same sample, sequenced in a study of beta chain features in type 1 diabetes. General study findings and limits: Shorter TCRB CDR3s, moderately but significantly so, were found in Type 1 diabetes patients in all four CD4+ subsets.

The sequenced template was cDNA made from the entire isolated RNA. Sequenced by immunoSEQ multiplex PCR; TCRdb stores in-frame clones only, minus some. The repertoire has hundreds of thousands of clones, roughly an eighth of them found once; the top ten carry 0.035% to 0.045%. These receptors are not linked to any known antigen. Sequencing was carried out using naive CD4+ T cells from blood. Every receptor here comes from a man younger than 35 with type 1 diabetes.

The chain is built from TRBV23-1 and TRBJ1-5, with D uncertain. TRBV23-1 is treated as an ORF (open reading frame) with a function not yet certain. V lost 5 bases to trimming and J lost 6 bases, with 8 bases between them. This CDR3 comprises 12 residues. The CDR3 sequence is CASSLICQPQHF. For the CDR3, the DNA is TGCGCCAGCAGTTTAATCTGTCAGCCCCAGCATTTT.

This clone was seen a handful of times. J is TRBJ2-7 and V is TRBV30, with no clear D. The CDR3 contains 13 residues. Trimming cost V 4 bases and J 2 bases, with 12 bases left between them. Germline CDR1 is GTSNPN and CDR2 is SVGIG (reference sequence). The CDR3 loop is CAWTELGPYEQYF. The CDR3 DNA reads TGTGCCTGGACTGAACTCGGCCCCTACGAGCAGTACTTC.

This sequence joins TRBV7-3 and TRBJ2-2; 7 bases are a match to TRBD2. V was clipped by 5 bases and J by 4 bases; unmatched bases: 13. The CDR3 contains 17 residues. Germline-derived CDR1 and CDR2 are SGHTA and FQGTGA. The CDR3 loop reads CASSQAMGLAVTGELFF. DNA for the CDR3: TGTGCCAGCAGCCAGGCCATGGGGCTAGCGGTCACCGGGGAGCTGTTTTTT.

The chain joins TRBV19 to TRBJ2-1, with D maybe TRBD2 (5 bases). Germline CDR1 is LNHDA and CDR2 is SQIVND (reference sequence). The CDR3 is 15 amino acids. The ends were cut back, 5 bases at V and 3 bases at J, with 14 bases in the middle. CDR3 loop: CASSSRADLYNEQFF. In nucleotides, the CDR3 is TGTGCCAGTAGTTCGCGGGCGGATCTCTACAATGAGCAGTTCTTC.

The J gene is TRBJ1-1, the V gene TRBV27, with unresolved D. The germline CDR1 and CDR2 sequences are MNHEY and SMNVEV (reference sequence). The CDR3 has 13 amino acids. Trimming took 3 bases from V and 3 from J, leaving 8 bases between them. This CDR3 is CASSLRIYTEAFF. The CDR3 region has the DNA TGTGCCAGCAGTTTGCGGATTTACACTGAAGCTTTCTTT.

The V call is TRBV5-1, the J call TRBJ2-3; perhaps TRBD1 as D (5 bases). Germline CDR1 reads SGHRS; CDR2 reads YFSETQ. Deletions cut 2 bases from V and 0 bases from J, with 13 bases between. This CDR3 spans 16 amino acids. The CDR3 sequence is CASSFRAVASTDTQYF. CDR3 sequence (DNA): TGCGCCAGCAGCTTCAGGGCGGTGGCAAGCACAGATACGCAGTATTTT.

The J gene is TRBJ1-4, the V gene TRBV6-5, with TRBD1 matching over 8 bases. Germline loops: CDR1 MNHEY, CDR2 SVGAGI. Germline trimming cut 0 bases from V and 8 bases from J; bases unmatched to any gene: 5. The CDR3 has 15 amino acids. The CDR3 DNA reads TGTGCCAGCAGTTACTCCTTGGGACAGGCCGAAAAACTGTTTTTT. This sequence encodes CASSYSLGQAEKLFF.

The chain's CDR3 is CASSQQGWDQPQHF. The DNA of the CDR3 is TGTGCCAGCAGTCAACAGGGATGGGATCAGCCCCAGCATTTT. The chain has TRBV5-6 and TRBJ1-5, with D maybe TRBD1 (6 bases). From germline, CDR1 is SGHDT and CDR2 YYEEEE. Trimming removed 5 bases at V and 5 bases at J, with 14 bases between. This CDR3 contains 14 residues.

The V and J genes are TRBV5-1 and TRBJ1-1; perhaps TRBD1 as D (5 bases). V gave up 0 bases and J gave up 1 base, with 10 bases separating them. The CDR3 totals 15 residues. Germline CDR1 and CDR2: SGHRS and YFSETQ. The CDR3 loop reads CASSLAAGRNTEAFF. The DNA of the CDR3 is TGCGCCAGCAGCTTGGCGGCGGGGCGGAACACTGAAGCTTTCTTT.

V is TRBV7-9 and J is TRBJ2-1; D is undetermined. The CDR3 spans 14 residues. Germline CDR1 SEHNR, CDR2 FQNEAQ (reference sequence). V dropped 4 bases and J dropped 13 bases, with 20 bases sitting between them. As DNA, the CDR3 is TGTGCCAGCAGCTCGAATCGTGCCCCTAACGGCCAGTTCTTC. Translation gives CASSSNRAPNGQFF.